This paragraph covers one TCR beta chain sequence. The target antigen is unknown. Only in-frame clones appear in the TCRdb table, and some are missing; sequencing was by immunoSEQ multiplex PCR. This table has 300,000 to 350,000 clones, around four fifths appearing once. These data are taken from a study of Ad26.COV2.S vaccination and SARS-CoV-2 variants. Overall study context: In the study, Ad26.COV2.S was injected intramuscularly once, or twice 56 days apart.

The CDR3 extends over 15 amino acids. Germline assignment: CDR1 SEHNR and CDR2 FQNEAQ (reference sequence). V shed 4 bases and J shed 0 bases, with 12 bases lying between them. Study-level results: Participants given vaccine showed non-spike TCR breadth similar to that of placebo recipients.

The sample's treatment: 15 to 20 received Ad26.COV2.S at low or high dose, single or two shots; 5 received placebo; per-sample allocation not given. It was on day 63 after the first vaccine or placebo injection that samples were taken. An adult of 18-55 years in Boston served as donor. Vaccination used an Ad26 vector expressing Wuhan-strain SARS-CoV-2 spike. The sample consisted of peripheral blood, taken in a trial of Ad26.COV2.S vaccine versus placebo. The TCR originated in a person between 18 and 60 years old who received the Ad26.COV2.S COVID-19 vaccine or a placebo. The V gene is TRBV7-9, the J gene TRBJ1-1, with a possible D match to TRBD1 (6 bases). The CDR3 here is CASSSQGTLNTEAFF. The CDR3 nucleotides read TGTGCCAGCAGCTCCCAAGGGACACTGAACACTGAAGCTTTCTTT.